This T cell receptor beta chain was observed in a study of T cell responses to AZD1222 COVID-19 vaccine. Data came from immunoSEQ multiplex PCR; TCRdb stores just in-frame clones and leaves some out. There are fewer than 150,000 clones in the sample; more than 70% occur only once, and 15% to 20% lies in the top ten. This CDR3 comprises 15 residues. CDR1 and CDR2 (germline): MGHRA, YSYEKL. Trimming at V came to 4 bases and at J to 5 bases, leaving 6 bases not matched to a gene. Comment on this clone: Antigen: not known.

Second-dose intervals near 4 or 12 weeks were combined. Study outcomes and limitations: Donors skewed white British and female; clonal diversity was possibly underestimated. Spike-wide coverage was observed for vaccine-associated CD4 TCRs, with dominant responses at 160-218 and 743-854. Baseline antibody screening turned up just a handful of seropositive AZD1222 recipients.

The V call is TRBV4-1, the J call TRBJ1-5; 9 bases match TRBD1. The TCR sequence derives from an adult who received the AZD1222 COVID-19 vaccine. The specimen was peripheral blood, collected 28 days after the second AZD1222 dose. CDR3 loop: CASSPPGQGHQPQHF. CDR3 coding DNA: TGCGCCAGCAGCCCACCGGGACAGGGTCATCAGCCCCAGCATTTT.